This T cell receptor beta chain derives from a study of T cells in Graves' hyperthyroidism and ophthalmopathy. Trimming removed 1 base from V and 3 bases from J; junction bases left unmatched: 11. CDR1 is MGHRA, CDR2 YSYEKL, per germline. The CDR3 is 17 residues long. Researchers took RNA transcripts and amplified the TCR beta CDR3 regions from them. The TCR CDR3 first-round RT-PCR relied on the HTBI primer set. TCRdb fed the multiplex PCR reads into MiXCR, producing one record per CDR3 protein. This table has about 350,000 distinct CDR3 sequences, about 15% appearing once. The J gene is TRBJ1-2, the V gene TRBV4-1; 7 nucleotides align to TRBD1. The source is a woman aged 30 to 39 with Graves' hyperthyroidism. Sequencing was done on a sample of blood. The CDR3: CASSQGRRGARDYGYTF. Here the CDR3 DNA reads TGCGCCAGCAGCCAAGGACGCAGGGGGGCGCGAGACTATGGCTACACCTTC.